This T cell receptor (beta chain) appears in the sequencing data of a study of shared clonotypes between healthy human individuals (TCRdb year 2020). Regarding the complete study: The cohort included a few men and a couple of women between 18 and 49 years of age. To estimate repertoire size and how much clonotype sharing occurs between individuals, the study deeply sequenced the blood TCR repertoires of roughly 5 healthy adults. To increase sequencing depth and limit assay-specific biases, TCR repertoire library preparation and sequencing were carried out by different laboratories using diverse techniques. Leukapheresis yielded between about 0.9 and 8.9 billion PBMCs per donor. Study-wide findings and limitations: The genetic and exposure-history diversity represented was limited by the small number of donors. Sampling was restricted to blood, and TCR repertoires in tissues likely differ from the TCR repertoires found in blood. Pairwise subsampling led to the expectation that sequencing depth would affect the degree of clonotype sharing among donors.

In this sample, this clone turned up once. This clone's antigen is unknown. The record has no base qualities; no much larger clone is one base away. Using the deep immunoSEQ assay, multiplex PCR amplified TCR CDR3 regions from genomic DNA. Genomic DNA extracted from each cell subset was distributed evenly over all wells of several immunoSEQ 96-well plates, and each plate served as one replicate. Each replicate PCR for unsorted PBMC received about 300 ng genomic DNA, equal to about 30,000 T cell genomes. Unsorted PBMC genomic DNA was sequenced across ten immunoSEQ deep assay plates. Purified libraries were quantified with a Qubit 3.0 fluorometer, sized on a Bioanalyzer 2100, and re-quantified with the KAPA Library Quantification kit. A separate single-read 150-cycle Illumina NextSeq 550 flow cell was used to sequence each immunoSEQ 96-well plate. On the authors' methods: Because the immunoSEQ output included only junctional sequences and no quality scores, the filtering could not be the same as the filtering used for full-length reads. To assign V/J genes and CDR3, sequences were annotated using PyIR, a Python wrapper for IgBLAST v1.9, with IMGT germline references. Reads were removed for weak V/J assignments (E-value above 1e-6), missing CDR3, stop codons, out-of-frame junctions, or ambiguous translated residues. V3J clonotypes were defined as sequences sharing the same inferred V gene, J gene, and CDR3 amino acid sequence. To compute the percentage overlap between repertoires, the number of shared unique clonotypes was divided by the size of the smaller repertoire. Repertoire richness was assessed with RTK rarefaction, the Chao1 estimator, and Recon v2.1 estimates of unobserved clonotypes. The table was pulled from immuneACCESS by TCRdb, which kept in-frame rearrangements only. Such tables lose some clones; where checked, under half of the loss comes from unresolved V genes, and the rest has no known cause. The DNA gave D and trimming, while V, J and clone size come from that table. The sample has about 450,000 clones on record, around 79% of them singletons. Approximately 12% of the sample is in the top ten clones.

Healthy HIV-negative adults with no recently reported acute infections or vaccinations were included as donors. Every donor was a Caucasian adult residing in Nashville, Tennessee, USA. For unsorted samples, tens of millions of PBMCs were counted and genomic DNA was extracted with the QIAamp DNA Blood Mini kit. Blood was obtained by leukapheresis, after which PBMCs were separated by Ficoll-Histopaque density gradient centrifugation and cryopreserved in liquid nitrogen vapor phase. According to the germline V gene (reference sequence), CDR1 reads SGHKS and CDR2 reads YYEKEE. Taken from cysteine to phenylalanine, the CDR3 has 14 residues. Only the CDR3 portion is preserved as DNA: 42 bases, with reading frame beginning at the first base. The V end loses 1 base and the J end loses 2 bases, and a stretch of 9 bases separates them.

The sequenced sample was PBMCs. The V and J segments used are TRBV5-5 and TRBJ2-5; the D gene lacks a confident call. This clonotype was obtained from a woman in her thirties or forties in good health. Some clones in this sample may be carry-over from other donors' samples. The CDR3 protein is CASSLWVDQETQYF. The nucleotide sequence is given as TGTGCCAGCAGCTTGTGGGTAGATCAAGAGACCCAGTACTTC.